These 10 T cell receptor beta chains were sequenced from one sample in a study of Tregs in tolerant kidney transplant recipients. The assay was immunoSEQ multiplex PCR, and TCRdb's table has in-frame clones only and misses some. This sample carries some 110,000 clones, roughly 93% of them seen once, and the ten largest clones take nearly 0.6%. The material sequenced was CD4+ T cells from blood. Receptors originate from a human donor in good health.

This chain links TRBV18 with TRBJ1-2; D is possibly TRBD1 (5 bases). This CDR3 contains 13 residues. V lost 3 bases, J lost 8 bases, and 13 bases lay in between. CDR1 is KGHSH and CDR2 is LQKENI in the germline V gene. The CDR3 spells CASSPGGTRGYTF. The CDR3 DNA reads TGTGCCAGCTCACCGGGAGGGACTAGAGGCTACACCTTC.

The rearrangement uses TRBV7-3 and TRBJ2-1; D gene uncertain. The CDR3 is 15 amino acids. The V gene lost 3 bases and the J gene lost 9 bases, with 18 bases spanning the gap. CDR1 and CDR2 (germline): SGHTA, FQGTGA. CDR3 sequence: CASSLGSRTRSEQFF. The CDR3 DNA sequence: TGTGCCAGCAGCTTGGGTTCCCGCACAAGAAGTGAGCAGTTCTTC. Full variable domain (remainder filled in from reference TRBV7-3 and TRBJ2-1): GAGVSQTPSNKVTEKGKYVELRCDPISGHTALYWYRQSLGQGPEFLIYFQGTGAADDSGLPNDRFFAVRPEGSVSTLKIQRTERGDSAVYLCASSLGSRTRSEQFFGPGTRLTVL.

This chain joins TRBV7-9 and TRBJ2-5, with D uncertain. Per the germline V gene, CDR1 is SEHNR and CDR2 is FQNEAQ (reference sequence). V shed 0 bases and J shed 4 bases, with 3 bases lying between them. The CDR3 length is 12 residues. CDR3 sequence (DNA): TGTGCCAGCAGCTTAGCTGTAGAGACCCAGTACTTC. Its protein is CASSLAVETQYF. Using reference TRBV7-9 and TRBJ2-5 for the parts outside the CDR3, the full variable domain is DTGVSQNPRHKITKRGQNVTFRCDPISEHNRLYWYRQTLGQGPEFLTYFQNEAQLEKSRLLSDRFSAERPKGSFSTLEIQRTEQGDSAMYLCASSLAVETQYFGPGTRLLVL.

The V and J genes are TRBV5-1 and TRBJ2-5; 10 nucleotides line up with TRBD1. Germline V gene data show CDR1 as SGHRS and CDR2 as YFSETQ. J was trimmed by 6 bases and V by 5 bases; bases with no gene match: 4. The CDR3 spans 13 residues. DNA for the CDR3: TGCGCCAGCAGGGGACAGGGGATACAGACCCAGTACTTC. Its protein is CASRGQGIQTQYF.

This chain connects TRBV30 to TRBJ1-4, with TRBD1 identical over 8 bases. J lost 4 bases, V lost 2 bases, and 6 bases had no gene match. CDR3 length: 15 amino acids. CDR1 is GTSNPN, CDR2 SVGIG, per germline (reference sequence). The CDR3 reads CAWSTRQGINEKLFF. For the CDR3, the DNA is TGTGCCTGGAGTACCAGACAGGGGATTAATGAAAAACTGTTTTTT. The whole variable domain, filled in from reference TRBV30 and TRBJ1-4, reads SQTIHQWPATLVQPVGSPLSLECTVEGTSNPNLYWYRQAAGRGLQLLFYSVGIGQISSEVPQNLSASRPQDRQFILSSKKLLLSDSGFYLCAWSTRQGINEKLFFGSGTQLSVL.

The CDR3 DNA sequence: TGTGCCAGCAGGAGGACAGGAAGCACAGATACGCAGTATTTT. The encoded protein is CASRRTGSTDTQYF. The genes are TRBV27 and TRBJ2-3; 7 positions match TRBD1. The J segment lost 0 bases and the V segment lost 6 bases, leaving 3 bases of the junction unmatched. The CDR3 length is 14 residues. CDR1 and CDR2 from the germline V gene are MNHEY and SMNVEV (reference sequence).

The chain carries TRBV7-9 and TRBJ2-2; D is perhaps TRBD1 (5 bases). This CDR3 contains 13 residues. Trimming took 6 bases from V and 8 from J, leaving 13 bases between them. CDR1 is SEHNR, CDR2 FQNEAQ, per germline (reference sequence). CDR3 nucleotide sequence: TGTGCCAGCAGTTCTAGGGGATTTGGGGAGCTGTTTTTT. It codes for CASSSRGFGELFF.

CDR3: CASSLERGQETQYF. The DNA of the CDR3 is TGTGCCAGCAGCTTGGAGAGGGGGCAAGAGACCCAGTACTTC. V usage is TRBV5-5 and J usage is TRBJ2-5; D is perhaps TRBD1 (6 bases). Germline CDR1 and CDR2: SGHKS and YYEKEE (reference sequence). The germline V and J ends were trimmed by 0 bases and 2 bases, with 8 bases remaining between them. There are 14 residues in the CDR3.

The CDR3 region has the DNA TGTGCCACCAGGACAGGGCACGGACAGCCCCAGCATTTT. Amino acids: CATRTGHGQPQHF. The rearrangement uses TRBV15 and TRBJ1-5; 7 bases match TRBD1. V was clipped by 6 bases and J by 7 bases; unmatched bases: 6. This CDR3 has 13 amino acids. The germline V gene encodes CDR1 LNHNV and CDR2 YYDKDF (reference sequence).

This rearrangement joins TRBV6-5 to TRBJ1-2; 9 nucleotides line up with TRBD1. V was pared by 0 bases and J by 11 bases, with 10 bases of the junction left unmatched. This CDR3 spans 15 amino acids. Germline CDR1 MNHEY, CDR2 SVGAGI. CDR3 DNA: TGTGCCAGCAGTTACTCGAAGGGTGGGACAGGGTGGTACACCTTC. Amino acid sequence: CASSYSKGGTGWYTF.